This TCR beta chain was captured in a study of CD8+CD57+ T cells in acquired aplastic anemia. With respect to this clonotype: Its specificity is unknown.

Profiling of TCR beta VDJ combinations and CDR3 sequences used genomic DNA as template. TCRdb re-called the reads through MiXCR, storing one row per CDR3 protein. The sample has about 220,000 distinct CDR3 sequences, 34% seen once. CDR3 length: 13 residues. Losses at the gene ends were 2 bases for V and 4 bases for J; bases not matched to a gene: 1. Germline CDR1 is SQVTM and CDR2 is ANQGSEA. Whole-study findings and limits: A set of around 30 CD8+ CDR3 sequences was shared between patients and controls, and these sequences appeared highly expressed in patients.

The origin of this receptor is a human donor in good health, serving as a control. The rearrangement joins TRBV29-1 to TRBJ1-5, with 8 bases identical to TRBD1. Sequencing input: sorted CD4+, CD8+, or CD8+CD57+ T cells (not recorded which) from PBMCs. In nucleotides, the CDR3 is TGCAGCGTTGAAACAGGGGGAAATCAGCCCCAGCATTTT. Translated: CSVETGGNQPQHF. The full variable domain, its missing parts supplied by reference TRBV29-1 and TRBJ1-5, is SAVISQKPSRDICQRGTSLTIQCQVDSQVTMMFWYRQQPGQSLTLIATANQGSEATYESGFVIDKFPISRPNLTFSTLTVSNMSPEDSSIYLCSVETGGNQPQHFGDGTRLSIL.